Listed here is a single T cell receptor (beta chain). These data are taken from a study of blood T cell repertoires in COVID-19. Study-wide context: The United States, Italy and Spain were the sources of the acute and convalescent COVID-19 samples.

The method was immunoSEQ multiplex PCR; TCRdb's version includes in-frame clones alone and lacks a portion of them. This sample has 55,000 to 85,000 clones, with around 87% found just once. Sequencing used peripheral blood. The receptor's source is a woman younger than 30 with acute or convalescent COVID-19.

Here the CDR3 reads CASSRDYSGANVLTF. In DNA form, the CDR3 reads TGTGCCAGCAGCCGGGACTACTCTGGGGCCAACGTCCTGACTTTC. The V and J genes are TRBV5-4 and TRBJ2-6; 7 bases fit TRBD2. J was trimmed by 0 bases and V by 4 bases; bases with no gene match: 1. The germline V gene has CDR1 SGHNT and CDR2 YYREEE (reference sequence). The CDR3 sequence is 15 residues long.